The source of this T cell receptor (beta chain) is a study of regulatory T cells. The CDR3 has 18 amino acids. In germline, CDR1 is SGHVS, CDR2 FQNEAQ. V gave up 4 bases and J gave up 3 bases; unmatched junction bases: 17. General observations from the study: In CD3G-deficient patients, conventional CD4+ T cells were enriched for hydrophobic CDR3 residues at positions 6 and 7. Regulatory T cells showed the strongest V-J pair restriction and V/J gene skewing among patient repertoires.

Points on this clone: The antigen is unknown.

Amplification used 52 TRBV primers and 13 TRBJ primers. Clones were sequenced by immunoSEQ multiplex PCR, and TCRdb holds only the in-frame ones, with some missing. The data show approximately 40,000 clones, approximately 91% seen once. The source material was conventional CD4+ T cells sorted from blood. The clonotype originates from a person under 30 with CD3G deficiency. J is TRBJ1-1 and V is TRBV7-8, with TRBD1 matching over 7 bases. The CDR3 DNA reads as TGTGCCAGCAGCTCTCGGACAGGTCCTGGGAGGGACCACACTGAAGCTTTCTTT. It translates to CASSSRTGPGRDHTEAFF.